This T cell receptor (beta chain) was captured by sequencing in a study of T cell responses to AZD1222 COVID-19 vaccine. Findings and limits, study-wide: White British people made up most donors, females outnumbered males, and clonal diversity was possibly underestimated. Receipt of two AZD1222 doses was followed by a rise in Spike-specific TCR breadth and depth. Baseline seropositivity characterized only six AZD1222 recipients.

The CDR3 contains 15 residues. Germline CDR1 reads SNHLY; CDR2 reads FYNNEI. The V end lost 0 bases, the J end lost 0 bases, and 8 bases lay between the germline ends. To note about this clone: Its specificity is unknown.

Here immunoSEQ multiplex PCR was the method, and the copy in TCRdb shows in-frame clones only, minus some. The table records around 110,000 clones, about 90% of them present only once. The sequence was obtained from an adult who received the AZD1222 COVID-19 vaccine. The chain employs TRBV2 and TRBJ1-2, with a weak D call TRBD1 (5 bases). Specimen: peripheral blood, collected 28 days after the second AZD1222 dose. The CDR3 DNA is TGTGCCAGCAGTGAAGCGAGACAGTCTAACTATGGCTACACCTTC. Translated, it gives CASSEARQSNYGYTF.